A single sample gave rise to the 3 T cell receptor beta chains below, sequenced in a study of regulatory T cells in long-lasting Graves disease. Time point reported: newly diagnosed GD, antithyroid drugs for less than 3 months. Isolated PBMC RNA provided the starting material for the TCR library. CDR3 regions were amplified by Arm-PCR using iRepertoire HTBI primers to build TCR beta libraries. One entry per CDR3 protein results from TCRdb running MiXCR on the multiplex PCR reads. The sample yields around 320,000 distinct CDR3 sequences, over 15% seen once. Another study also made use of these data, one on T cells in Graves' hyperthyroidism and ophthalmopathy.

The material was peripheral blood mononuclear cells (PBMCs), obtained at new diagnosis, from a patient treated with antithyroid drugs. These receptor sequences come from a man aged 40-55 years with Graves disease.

The CDR3 bases are TGTGCCAGCAGCTTGAGAGGGGACTCCGATCAGCCCCAGCATTTT. Translated, it gives CASSLRGDSDQPQHF. The gene calls are TRBV5-5 and TRBJ1-5; a weak D match, TRBD1 (5 bases). Germline loops: CDR1 SGHKS, CDR2 YYEKEE (reference sequence). Trimming pared 1 base from V and 5 bases from J, leaving 13 bases between. The CDR3 totals 15 residues.

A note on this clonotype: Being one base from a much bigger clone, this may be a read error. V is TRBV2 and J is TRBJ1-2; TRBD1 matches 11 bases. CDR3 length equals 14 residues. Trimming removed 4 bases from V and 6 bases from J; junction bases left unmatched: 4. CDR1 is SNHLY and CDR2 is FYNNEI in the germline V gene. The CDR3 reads CASSGTGGSHGYTF. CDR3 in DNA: TGTGCCAGCAGTGGGACAGGGGGCAGCCATGGCTACACCTTC. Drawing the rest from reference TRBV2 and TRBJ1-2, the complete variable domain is EPEVTQTPSHQVTQMGQEVILRCVPISNHLYFYWYRQILGQKVEFLVSFYNNEISEKSEIFDDQFSVERPDGSNFTLKIRSTKLEDSAMYFCASSGTGGSHGYTFGSGTRLTVV.

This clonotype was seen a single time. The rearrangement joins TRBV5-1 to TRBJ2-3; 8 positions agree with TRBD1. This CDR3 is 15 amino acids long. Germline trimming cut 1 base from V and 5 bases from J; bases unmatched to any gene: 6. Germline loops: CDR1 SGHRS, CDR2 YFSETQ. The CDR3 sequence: CASSLLQGAQDTQYF. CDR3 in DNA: TGCGCCAGCAGCTTGCTGCAGGGGGCCCAAGATACGCAGTATTTT.